This TCR beta chain was captured by sequencing in a study of blood T cell repertoires in COVID-19. Overall study context: PBMCs, B-cell-depleted T cells, or T cells provided the cDNA or gDNA that made up the material.

Per the study methods: From reference gene primer amplification, estimates of nucleated cell counts were derived. Assay used: immunoSEQ multiplex PCR; TCRdb lists only in-frame clones, some missing. D and trimming were read from the DNA, whereas the V and J calls and clone size are those reported in that table. The table shows under 200,000 clones, with 75% to 90% occurring only once. The sample holds a few counts of this clone. CDR3 length equals 13 residues. The germline V gene encodes CDR1 SGHDT and CDR2 YYEEEE. Trimming shortened V by 6 bases and J by 7 bases, and 13 bases separated the two germline ends.

V and J are TRBV5-6 and TRBJ1-4; tentatively, D is TRBD1 (5 bases). The clonotype was recovered from a woman of 80 years or more with active or convalescent COVID-19. The sequenced sample consisted of peripheral blood. CDR3 sequence: CASKFTGVEKLFF. CDR3 DNA: TGTGCCAGCAAGTTTACGGGGGTTGAAAAACTGTTTTTT.